What follows are 16 T cell receptor beta chains derived from one specimen sequenced in a study of blood T cell repertoires in COVID-19. Method: immunoSEQ multiplex PCR; TCRdb's copy keeps in-frame clones and lacks some. The table shows about 40,000 clones, with about 81% occurring only once. Sequencing used peripheral blood. The receptors here all came from a human donor in a cohort sampled during active or convalescent COVID-19. The donor label of this sample is uncertain.

The rearrangement uses TRBV11-3 and TRBJ2-1; 12 bases agree with TRBD2. CDR3 length equals 15 residues. With 5 bases clipped from V and 10 bases from J, the junction kept 9 bases outside the gene matches. The germline V gene has CDR1 SGHNT and CDR2 YENEEA. CDR3 residues: CASSIGLAGRGEQFF. The DNA of the CDR3 is TGTGCCAGCAGCATTGGACTAGCGGGGCGGGGAGAGCAGTTCTTC.

The J gene is TRBJ2-7, the V gene TRBV5-8; a possible D gene is TRBD2 (6 bases). Trimming took off 0 bases at V and 2 bases at J, with 12 bases between the two ends. The CDR3 spans 15 residues. CDR1 is SGHTS and CDR2 is YDEGEE in the germline V gene. Here the CDR3 reads CASSLVASVPYEQYF. As DNA, the CDR3 is TGTGCCAGCAGCTTGGTGGCTAGCGTTCCCTACGAGCAGTACTTC.

This rearrangement joins TRBV18 to TRBJ2-5; 11 positions match TRBD1. CDR3 length: 13 amino acids. V was pared by 10 bases and J by 5 bases, with 6 bases of the junction left unmatched. The germline V gene has CDR1 KGHSH and CDR2 LQKENI. CDR3 DNA sequence: TGTGCCACCCGGACAGGGGGCTCGGAGACCCAGTACTTC. It encodes CATRTGGSETQYF.

The rearrangement joins TRBV11-1 to TRBJ2-3, with TRBD2 as a possible D gene (6 bases). The CDR3 length is 16 residues. V lost 1 base to trimming and J lost 3 bases, with 14 bases between them. From germline, CDR1 is SGHAT and CDR2 FQDESV (reference sequence). CDR3 DNA sequence: TGTGCCAGCAGCTTAGTACGGGCCCGGGAGACAGATACGCAGTATTTT. Protein sequence: CASSLVRARETDTQYF.

The chain links TRBV27 to TRBJ2-7; 7 bases agree with TRBD2. CDR1 MNHEY and CDR2 SMNVEV come from the germline V gene (reference sequence). V shed 4 bases and J 3 bases; nucleotides not matched to a gene: 9. The CDR3 consists of 15 residues. CDR3 protein: CASSWGGGFGYEQYF. Here the CDR3 DNA reads TGTGCCAGCAGTTGGGGCGGGGGATTCGGCTACGAGCAGTACTTC.

V is TRBV18 and J is TRBJ2-1; 10 nucleotides match TRBD2. J lost 4 bases, V lost 4 bases, and 1 base had no gene match. CDR1 is KGHSH and CDR2 is LQKENI in the germline V gene. This CDR3 has 14 amino acids. CDR3 nucleotide sequence: TGTGCCAGCTCACGAGCGGGAGGGTACAATGAGCAGTTCTTC. Translation: CASSRAGGYNEQFF.

The V and J genes are TRBV4-2 and TRBJ2-7; the match to TRBD2 covers 8 bases. CDR3 size: 15 residues. CDR1 and CDR2 from the germline V gene are LGHNA and YNFKEQ. V lost 1 base, J lost 3 bases, and 5 bases stayed unmatched. This CDR3 is CASSQVVGTSYEQYF. The CDR3 region has the DNA TGTGCCAGCAGCCAAGTCGTCGGGACTAGCTACGAGCAGTACTTC.

V gene TRBV27 combines with J gene TRBJ2-1; 12 bases are a match to TRBD1. CDR1 is MNHEY, CDR2 SMNVEV, per germline (reference sequence). The CDR3 runs to 14 residues. Trimming took 6 bases from V and 6 from J; bases not matched to a gene: 3. CDR3: CASRGQGASNEQFF. DNA for the CDR3: TGTGCCAGCAGGGGACAGGGGGCAAGCAATGAGCAGTTCTTC.

V usage is TRBV7-2 and J usage is TRBJ2-7; the match to TRBD2 covers 8 bases. Germline CDR1 reads SGHTA; CDR2 reads FQGNSA. J was trimmed by 12 bases and V by 2 bases; bases with no gene match: 9. The CDR3 extends over 13 amino acids. Here the CDR3 DNA reads TGTGCCAGCAGCTTAAGGAGTCGAGCGGGGGTGTACTTC. Amino acids: CASSLRSRAGVYF.

V and J are TRBV5-1 and TRBJ2-2; possibly TRBD1 for D (7 bases). CDR1 is SGHRS, CDR2 YFSETQ, per germline. V lost 7 bases and J 10 bases, leaving 11 bases between the germline ends. The CDR3 length is 11 residues. CDR3 region: CASGRGEELFF. As DNA, the CDR3 is TGCGCCAGCGGCAGGGGGGAGGAGCTGTTTTTT.

The V call is TRBV4-1, the J call TRBJ1-1; D remains unclear. Germline CDR1 and CDR2: MGHRA and YSYEKL. Trimming left V 0 bases short and J 1 base short, with 9 bases between. The CDR3 length is 15 residues. The CDR3 DNA follows: TGCGCCAGCAGCCAAGATCGGGTTGGGAACACTGAAGCTTTCTTT. Protein sequence: CASSQDRVGNTEAFF.

The gene calls are TRBV18 and TRBJ1-1, with D possibly TRBD1 on 6 matching bases. Germline CDR1 and CDR2: KGHSH and LQKENI. This CDR3 contains 12 residues. V lost 1 base and J 6 bases, leaving 6 bases between the germline ends. CDR3 loop: CASSPQGAEAFF. DNA for the CDR3: TGTGCCAGCTCACCACAGGGGGCTGAAGCTTTCTTT.

The genes are TRBV28 and TRBJ2-3; no clear D gene. Trimming shortened V by 2 bases and J by 6 bases, and 6 bases separated the two germline ends. From germline, CDR1 is MDHEN and CDR2 SYDVKM. CDR3 size: 12 residues. The DNA for the CDR3 is TGTGCCAGCAGTTTACGTGCGGATACGCAGTATTTT. This translates into CASSLRADTQYF.

The rearrangement links TRBV24-1 to TRBJ2-3, with D possibly being TRBD1 (5 bases). Trimming shortened V by 6 bases and J by 4 bases, and 7 bases separated the two germline ends. CDR1 and CDR2 from the germline V gene are KGHDR and SFDVKD. CDR3 length: 12 amino acids. The CDR3 is CATSLGPDTQYF. In nucleotides, the CDR3 is TGTGCCACCAGTCTGGGGCCAGATACGCAGTATTTT.

The chain joins TRBV11-3 to TRBJ2-7; TRBD2 agrees at 9 bases. Germline V gives CDR1 SGHNT, CDR2 YENEEA. The CDR3 loop spans 13 amino acids. V shed 8 bases, J shed 5 bases, and the junction held 7 bases outside the gene matches. In DNA form, the CDR3 reads TGTGCCAGCGTAAGGGTAGCGGGAGACGAGCAGTACTTC. As protein: CASVRVAGDEQYF. Full variable domain (remainder filled in from reference TRBV11-3 and TRBJ2-7): EAGVVQSPRYKIIEKKQPVAFWCNPISGHNTLYWYLQNLGQGPELLIRYENEEAVDDSQLPKDRFSAERLKGVDSTLKIQPAELGDSAVYLCASVRVAGDEQYFGPGTRLTVT.

This clone was seen just once. The rearrangement links TRBV11-3 to TRBJ1-1; TRBD1 might be the D (6 bases). The germline gives CDR1 SGHNT, CDR2 YENEEA. Trimming left V 3 bases short and J 5 bases short, with 10 bases between. The CDR3 runs to 13 residues. The DNA for the CDR3 is TGTGCCAGCAGCTTGACAAGGGGGACTGAAGCTTTCTTT. Translating gives CASSLTRGTEAFF.